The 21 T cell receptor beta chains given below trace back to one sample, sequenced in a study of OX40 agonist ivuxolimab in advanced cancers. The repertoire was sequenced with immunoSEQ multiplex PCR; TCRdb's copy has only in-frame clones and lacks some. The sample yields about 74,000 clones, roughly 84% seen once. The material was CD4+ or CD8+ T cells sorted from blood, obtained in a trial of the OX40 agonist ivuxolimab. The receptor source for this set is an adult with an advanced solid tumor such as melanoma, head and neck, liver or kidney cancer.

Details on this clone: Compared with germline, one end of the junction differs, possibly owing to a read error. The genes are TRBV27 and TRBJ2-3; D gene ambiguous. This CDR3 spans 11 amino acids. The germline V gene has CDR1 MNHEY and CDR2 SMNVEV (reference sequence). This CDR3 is CASSFQEQLLF. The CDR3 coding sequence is TGTGCCAGCAGTTTCCAGGAACAACTTCTATTT.

The CDR3: CASSFIRDRESYTF. CDR3 in DNA: TGTGCCAGCAGCTTCATCCGGGACAGGGAGAGCTACACCTTC. The chain employs TRBV7-9 and TRBJ1-2; 9 bases align to TRBD1. The germline V gene has CDR1 SEHNR and CDR2 FQNEAQ (reference sequence). V lost 3 bases and J lost 9; bases outside the gene matches: 8. The CDR3 runs to 14 residues.

CDR3 sequence (DNA): TGTGCCAGTAGTATACGTTCGGGGACGCTCAGCAATCAGCCCCAGCATTTT. This encodes CASSIRSGTLSNQPQHF. This sequence joins TRBV19 and TRBJ1-5; possible D gene TRBD1, 5 bases. V gave up 2 bases and J gave up 1 base, with 15 bases separating them. Germline values: CDR1 LNHDA, CDR2 SQIVND (reference sequence). This CDR3 region has 17 residues.

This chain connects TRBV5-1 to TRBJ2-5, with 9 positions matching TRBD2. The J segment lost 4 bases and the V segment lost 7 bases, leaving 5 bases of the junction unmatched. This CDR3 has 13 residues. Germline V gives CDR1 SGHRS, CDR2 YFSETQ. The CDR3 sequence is CASVAGVSETQYF. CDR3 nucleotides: TGCGCCAGCGTAGCGGGAGTGTCAGAGACCCAGTACTTC. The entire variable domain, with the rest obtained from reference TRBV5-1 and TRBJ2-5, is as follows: KAGVTQTPRYLIKTRGQQVTLSCSPISGHRSVSWYQQTPGQGLQFLFEYFSETQRNKGNFPGRFSGRQFSNSRSEMNVSTLELGDSALYLCASVAGVSETQYFGPGTRLLVL.

The CDR3 DNA reads TGCAGTGCTCCGCGGGTAGAGACCCAGTACTTC. It translates to CSAPRVETQYF. The rearrangement uses TRBV20-1 and TRBJ2-5; the D gene is possibly TRBD2 (5 bases). The CDR3 is 11 amino acids. Germline V CDR1 and CDR2: DFQATT, SNEGSKA (reference sequence). V was clipped by 5 bases and J by 4 bases, with 8 bases between them.

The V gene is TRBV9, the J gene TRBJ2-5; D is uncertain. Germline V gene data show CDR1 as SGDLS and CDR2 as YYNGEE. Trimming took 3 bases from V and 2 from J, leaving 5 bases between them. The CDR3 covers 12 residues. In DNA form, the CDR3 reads TGTGCCAGCAGCGAACAACAAGAGACCCAGTACTTC. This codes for CASSEQQETQYF.

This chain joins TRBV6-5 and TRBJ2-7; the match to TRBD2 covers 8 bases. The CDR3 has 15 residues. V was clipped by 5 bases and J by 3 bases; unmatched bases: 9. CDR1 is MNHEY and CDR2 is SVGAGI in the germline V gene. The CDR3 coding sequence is TGTGCCAGCAGTCAAAAAGCGGGAGTGAACTACGAGCAGTACTTC. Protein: CASSQKAGVNYEQYF.

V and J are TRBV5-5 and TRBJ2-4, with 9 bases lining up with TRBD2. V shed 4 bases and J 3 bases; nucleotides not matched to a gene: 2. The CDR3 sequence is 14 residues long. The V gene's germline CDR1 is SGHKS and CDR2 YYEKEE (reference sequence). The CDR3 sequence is CASSSSGSKNIQYF. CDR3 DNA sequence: TGTGCCAGCAGCAGTAGCGGGAGCAAAAACATTCAGTACTTC.

Written as DNA, the CDR3 is TGTGCCAGCAGTTTATCTACAAGCAATCAGCCCCAGCATTTT. This codes for CASSLSTSNQPQHF. The V and J genes are TRBV28 and TRBJ1-5; no clear D gene. This CDR3 is 14 amino acids long. The ends were cut back, 1 base at V and 1 base at J, with 5 bases in the middle. Per germline, CDR1 MDHEN and CDR2 SYDVKM.

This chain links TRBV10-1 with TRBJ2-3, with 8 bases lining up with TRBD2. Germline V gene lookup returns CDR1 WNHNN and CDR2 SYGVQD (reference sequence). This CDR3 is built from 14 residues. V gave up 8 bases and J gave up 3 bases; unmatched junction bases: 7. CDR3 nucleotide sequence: TGCGCCAGCGCTTCGGGAGGGGAAACAGATACGCAGTATTTT. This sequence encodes CASASGGETDTQYF.

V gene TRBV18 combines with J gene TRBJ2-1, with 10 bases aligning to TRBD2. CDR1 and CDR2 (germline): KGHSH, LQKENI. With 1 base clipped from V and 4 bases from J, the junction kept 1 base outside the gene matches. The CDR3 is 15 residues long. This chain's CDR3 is CASSPRTSGYNEQFF. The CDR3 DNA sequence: TGTGCCAGCTCACCACGGACTAGCGGATACAATGAGCAGTTCTTC. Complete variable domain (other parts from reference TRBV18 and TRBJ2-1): NAGVMQNPRHLVRRRGQEARLRCSPMKGHSHVYWYRQLPEEGLKFMVYLQKENIIDESGMPKERFSAEFPKEGPSILRIQQVVRGDSAAYFCASSPRTSGYNEQFFGPGTRLTVL.

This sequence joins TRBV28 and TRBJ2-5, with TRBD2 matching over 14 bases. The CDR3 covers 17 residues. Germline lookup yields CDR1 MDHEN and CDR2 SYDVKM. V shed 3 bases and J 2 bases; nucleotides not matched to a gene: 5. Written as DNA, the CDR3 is TGTGCCAGCAGTTTCGGACTAGCGGGAGGTGATCAAGAGACCCAGTACTTC. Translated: CASSFGLAGGDQETQYF. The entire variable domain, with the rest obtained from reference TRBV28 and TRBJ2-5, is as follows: DVKVTQSSRYLVKRTGEKVFLECVQDMDHENMFWYRQDPGLGLRLIYFSYDVKMKEKGDIPEGYSVSREKKERFSLILESASTNQTSMYLCASSFGLAGGDQETQYFGPGTRLLVL.

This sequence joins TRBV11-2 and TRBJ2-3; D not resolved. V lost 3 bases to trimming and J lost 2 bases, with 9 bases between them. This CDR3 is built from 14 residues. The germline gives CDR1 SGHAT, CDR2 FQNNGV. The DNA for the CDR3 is TGTGCCAGCAGCTTGCAGAGTACCACAGATACGCAGTATTTT. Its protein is CASSLQSTTDTQYF.

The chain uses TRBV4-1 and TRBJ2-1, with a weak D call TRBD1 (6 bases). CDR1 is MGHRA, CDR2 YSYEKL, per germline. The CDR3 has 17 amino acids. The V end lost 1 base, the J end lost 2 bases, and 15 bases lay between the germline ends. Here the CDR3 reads CASSQVDLGATYNEQFF. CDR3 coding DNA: TGCGCCAGCAGCCAAGTGGATCTGGGGGCGACCTACAATGAGCAGTTCTTC.

CDR3 loop: CASSEGNTIYF. CDR3 in DNA: TGCGCCAGCAGTGAAGGAAACACCATATATTTT. J is TRBJ1-3 and V is TRBV10-2; no reliable D call. There are 11 residues in the CDR3. Trimming stripped 3 bases from V and 4 bases from J, with 1 base between. CDR1 WSHSY and CDR2 SAAADI come from the germline V gene.

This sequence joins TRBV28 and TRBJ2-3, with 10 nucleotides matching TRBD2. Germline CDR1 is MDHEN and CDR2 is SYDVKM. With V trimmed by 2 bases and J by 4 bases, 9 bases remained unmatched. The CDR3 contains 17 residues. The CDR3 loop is CASSLAPLAGTADTQYF. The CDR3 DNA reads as TGTGCCAGCAGTTTAGCTCCACTAGCGGGGACTGCAGATACGCAGTATTTT.

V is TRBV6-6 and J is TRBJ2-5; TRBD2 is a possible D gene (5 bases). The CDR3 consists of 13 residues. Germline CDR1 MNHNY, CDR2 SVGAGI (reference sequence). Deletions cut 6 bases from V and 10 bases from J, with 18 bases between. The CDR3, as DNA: TGTGCCAGCAGCCGGCCCGGGGTTATCGTCCAGTACTTC. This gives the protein CASSRPGVIVQYF.

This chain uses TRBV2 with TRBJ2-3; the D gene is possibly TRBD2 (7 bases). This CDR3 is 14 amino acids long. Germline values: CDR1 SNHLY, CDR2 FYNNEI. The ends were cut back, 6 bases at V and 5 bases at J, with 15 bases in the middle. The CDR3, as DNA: TGTGCCAGCAGACGAGGGGGAGGGGGAGATACGCAGTATTTT. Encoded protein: CASRRGGGGDTQYF. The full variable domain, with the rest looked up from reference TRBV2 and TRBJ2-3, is EPEVTQTPSHQVTQMGQEVILRCVPISNHLYFYWYRQILGQKVEFLVSFYNNEISEKSEIFDDQFSVERPDGSNFTLKIRSTKLEDSAMYFCASRRGGGGDTQYFGPGTRLTVL.

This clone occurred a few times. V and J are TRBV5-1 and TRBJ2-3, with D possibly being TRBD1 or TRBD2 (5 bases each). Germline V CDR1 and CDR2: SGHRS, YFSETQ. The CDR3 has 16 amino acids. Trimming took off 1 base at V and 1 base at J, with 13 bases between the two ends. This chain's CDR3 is CASSLSGQGGTDTQYF. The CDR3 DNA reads TGCGCCAGCAGCTTGAGTGGGCAGGGAGGCACAGATACGCAGTATTTT.

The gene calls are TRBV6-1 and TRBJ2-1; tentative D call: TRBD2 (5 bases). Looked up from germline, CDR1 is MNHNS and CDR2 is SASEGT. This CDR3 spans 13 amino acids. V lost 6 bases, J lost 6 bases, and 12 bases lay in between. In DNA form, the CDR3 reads TGTGCCAGCAGACTATGGAGCGGCAATGAGCAGTTCTTC. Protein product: CASRLWSGNEQFF.

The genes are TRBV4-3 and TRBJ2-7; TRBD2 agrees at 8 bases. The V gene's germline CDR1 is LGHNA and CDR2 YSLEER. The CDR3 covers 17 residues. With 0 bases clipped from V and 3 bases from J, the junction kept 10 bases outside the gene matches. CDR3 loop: CASSQDLIDGGGYEQYF. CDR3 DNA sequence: TGCGCCAGCAGCCAAGATCTGATCGACGGGGGGGGCTACGAGCAGTACTTC.